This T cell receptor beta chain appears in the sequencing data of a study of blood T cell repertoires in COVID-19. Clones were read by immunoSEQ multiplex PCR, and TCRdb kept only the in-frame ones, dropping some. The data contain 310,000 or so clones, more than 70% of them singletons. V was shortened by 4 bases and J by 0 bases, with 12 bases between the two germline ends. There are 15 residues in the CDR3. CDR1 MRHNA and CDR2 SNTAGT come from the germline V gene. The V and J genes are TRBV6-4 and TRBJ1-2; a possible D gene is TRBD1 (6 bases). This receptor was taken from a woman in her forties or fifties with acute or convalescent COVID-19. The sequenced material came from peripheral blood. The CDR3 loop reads CASSVGTKSNYGYTF. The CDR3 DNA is TGTGCCAGCAGTGTAGGGACAAAGTCTAACTATGGCTACACCTTC.